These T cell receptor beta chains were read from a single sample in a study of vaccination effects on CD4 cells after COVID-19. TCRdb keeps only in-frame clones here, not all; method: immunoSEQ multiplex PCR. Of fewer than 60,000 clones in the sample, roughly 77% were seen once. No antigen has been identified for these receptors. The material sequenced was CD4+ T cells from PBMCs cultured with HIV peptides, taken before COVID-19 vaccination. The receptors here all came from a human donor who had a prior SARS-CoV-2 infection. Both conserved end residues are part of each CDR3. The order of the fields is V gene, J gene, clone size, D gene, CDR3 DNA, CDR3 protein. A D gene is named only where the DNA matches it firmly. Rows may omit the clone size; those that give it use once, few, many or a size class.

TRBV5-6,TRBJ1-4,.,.,TGTGCCAGCAGCTTAAACAGGGAAAGTGAAAAACTGTTTTTT,CASSLNRESEKLFF
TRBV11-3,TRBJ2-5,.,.,TGTGCCAGCAGCTTTGGGGGAGTAGGAGAGACCCAGTACTTC,CASSFGGVGETQYF
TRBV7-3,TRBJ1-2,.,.,TGTGCCAGCAGCACCCAACAAGGGGTTGCCTACACCTTC,CASSTQQGVAYTF
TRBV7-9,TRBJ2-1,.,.,TGTGCCAGCAGCTTATATATTGAGCAGTTCTTC,CASSLYIEQFF
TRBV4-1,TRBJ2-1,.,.,TGCGCCAGCAGGCAGCCAGGAGCGAACAATGAGCAGTTCTTC,CASRQPGANNEQFF
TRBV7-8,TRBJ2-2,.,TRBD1,TGTGCCAGCAGCTCACGGGGACAGACCACCGGGGAGCTGTTTTTT,CASSSRGQTTGELFF
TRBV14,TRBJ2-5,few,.,TGTGCCAGCAGCCAAAGGGGGGTAACGGAGACCCAGTACTTC,CASSQRGVTETQYF
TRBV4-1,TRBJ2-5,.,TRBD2,TGCGCCAGCAGCCAAGATTTGAGACTAGCGGGAGGGCCCCGGGAGACCCAGTACTTC,CASSQDLRLAGGPRETQYF
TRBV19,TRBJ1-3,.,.,TGTGCCAGTACTATCGTTAGGGGGAACTCTGGAAACACCATATATTTT,CASTIVRGNSGNTIYF
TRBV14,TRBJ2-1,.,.,TGTGCCAGCAGCCTCCTAGGCGATCCCCCCCTCAATGAGCAGTTCTTC,CASSLLGDPPLNEQFF
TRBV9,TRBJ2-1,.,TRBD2,TGTGCCAGCAGCCCGAGGTCCGGCGGGAGGGCCCGGGAGCAGTTCTTC,CASSPRSGGRAREQFF
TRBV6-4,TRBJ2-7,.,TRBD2,TGTGCCAGCAGTGTGGCTAGCGGGAGACAGCAGTACTTC,CASSVASGRQQYF
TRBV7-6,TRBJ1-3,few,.,TGTGCCAGCAGCTGGGGAGGGGGGCGACGCTCTGGAAACACCATATATTTT,CASSWGGGRRSGNTIYF
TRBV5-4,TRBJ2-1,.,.,TGTGCCAGCAGCCCAGTGGGGGGTTGGTTCGAGTTCTTC,CASSPVGGWFEFF
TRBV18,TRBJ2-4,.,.,TGTGCCAGCTCACCAGGGTCCAAAAACATTCAGTACTTC,CASSPGSKNIQYF
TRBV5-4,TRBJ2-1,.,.,TGTGCCAGCAGTAGTGCCGGGGGGCCGAGGGATGAGCAGTTCTTC,CASSSAGGPRDEQFF
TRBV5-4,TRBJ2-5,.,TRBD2,TGTGCCAGCAGCCTGGGACTAGCGGGGGAAGAGACCCAGTACTTC,CASSLGLAGEETQYF
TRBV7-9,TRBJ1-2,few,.,TGTGCCAGCAGCGCCGGGACCCAGAGGGGCTACACCTTC,CASSAGTQRGYTF
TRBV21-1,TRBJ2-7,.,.,TGTGCCAGCAGCAAAGATGGAGCGGGGGTATACGAGCAGTACTTC,CASSKDGAGVYEQYF
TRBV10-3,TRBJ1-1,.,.,TGTGCCATCAGTGGTGTCGTGAACACTGAAGCTTTCTTT,CAISGVVNTEAFF
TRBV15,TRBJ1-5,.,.,TGTGCCACCAGCACCATGAGGGGTCAGCCCCAGCATTTT,CATSTMRGQPQHF
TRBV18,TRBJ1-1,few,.,TGTGCCAGCTCACCACCGAGGACTAACACTGAAGCTTTCTTT,CASSPPRTNTEAFF
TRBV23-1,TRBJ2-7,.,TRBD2,TGCGCCAGCATCAAAAATGACGGACTAGCGGAATCCTACGAGCAGTACTTC,CASIKNDGLAESYEQYF
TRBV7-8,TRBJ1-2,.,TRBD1,TGTGCCAGCAGCCAAGCTCCACAGGGGGCCGGTGGCTACACCTTC,CASSQAPQGAGGYTF
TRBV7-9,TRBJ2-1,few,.,TGTGCCAGCAGCGCATTCAGGGTAGCCGAGCAGTTCTTC,CASSAFRVAEQFF